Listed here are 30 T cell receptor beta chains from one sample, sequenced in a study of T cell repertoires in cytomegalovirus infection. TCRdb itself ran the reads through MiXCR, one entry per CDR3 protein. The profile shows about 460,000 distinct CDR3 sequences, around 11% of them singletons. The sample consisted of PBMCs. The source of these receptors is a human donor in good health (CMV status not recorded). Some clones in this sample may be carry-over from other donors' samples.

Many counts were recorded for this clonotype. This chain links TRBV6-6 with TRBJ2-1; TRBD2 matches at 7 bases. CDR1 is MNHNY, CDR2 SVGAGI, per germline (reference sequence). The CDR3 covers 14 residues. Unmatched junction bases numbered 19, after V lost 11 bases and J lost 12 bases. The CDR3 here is CASAASGGGFVQFF. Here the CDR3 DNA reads TGTGCCTCTGCTGCGAGTGGGGGGGGATTTGTGCAGTTCTTC.

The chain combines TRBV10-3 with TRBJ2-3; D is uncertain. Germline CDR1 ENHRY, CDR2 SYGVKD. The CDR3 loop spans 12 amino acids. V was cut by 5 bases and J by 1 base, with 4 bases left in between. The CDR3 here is CAISIGTDTQYF. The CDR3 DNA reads TGTGCCATCAGTATTGGCACAGATACGCAGTATTTT.

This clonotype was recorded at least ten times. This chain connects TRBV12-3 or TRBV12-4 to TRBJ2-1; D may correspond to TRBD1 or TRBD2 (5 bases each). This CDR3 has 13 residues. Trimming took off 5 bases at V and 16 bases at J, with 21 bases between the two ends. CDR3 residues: CASSMKAGTKYFF. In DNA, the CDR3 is TGTGCCAGCAGTATGAAGGCCGGGACCAAATACTTCTTC.

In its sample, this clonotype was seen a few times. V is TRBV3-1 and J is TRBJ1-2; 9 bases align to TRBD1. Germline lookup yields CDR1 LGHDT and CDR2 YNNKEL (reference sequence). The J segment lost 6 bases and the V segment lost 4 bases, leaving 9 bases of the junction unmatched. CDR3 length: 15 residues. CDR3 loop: CASSPEQGAGNGYTF. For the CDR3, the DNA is TGTGCCAGCAGCCCCGAACAGGGGGCAGGGAATGGCTACACCTTC. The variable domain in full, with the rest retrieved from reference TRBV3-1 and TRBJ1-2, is DTAVSQTPKYLVTQMGNDKSIKCEQNLGHDTMYWYKQDSKKFLKIMFSYNNKELIINETVPNRFSPKSPDKAHLNLHINSLELGDSAVYFCASSPEQGAGNGYTFGSGTRLTVV.

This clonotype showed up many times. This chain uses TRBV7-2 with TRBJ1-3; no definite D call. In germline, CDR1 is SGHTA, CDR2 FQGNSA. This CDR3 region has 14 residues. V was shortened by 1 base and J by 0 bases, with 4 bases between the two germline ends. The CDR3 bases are TGTGCCAGCAGCTTAGGGGGCTCTGGAAACACCATATATTTT. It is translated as CASSLGGSGNTIYF.

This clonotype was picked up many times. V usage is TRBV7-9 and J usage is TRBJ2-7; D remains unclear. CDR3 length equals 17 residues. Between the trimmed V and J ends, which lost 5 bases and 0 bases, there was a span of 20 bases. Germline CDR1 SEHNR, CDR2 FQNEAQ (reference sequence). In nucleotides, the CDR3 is TGTGCCAGCAGCCCAGTGGGCTCCTTGGCGATCTCCTACGAGCAGTACTTC. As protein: CASSPVGSLAISYEQYF.

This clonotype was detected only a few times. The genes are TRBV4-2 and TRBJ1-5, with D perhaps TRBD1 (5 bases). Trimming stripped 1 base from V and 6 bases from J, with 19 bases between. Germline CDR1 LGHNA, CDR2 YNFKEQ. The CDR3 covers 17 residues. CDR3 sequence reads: CASSQVSAVQAGQPQHF. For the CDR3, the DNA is TGTGCCAGCAGCCAAGTGTCCGCCGTACAGGCAGGTCAGCCCCAGCATTTT.

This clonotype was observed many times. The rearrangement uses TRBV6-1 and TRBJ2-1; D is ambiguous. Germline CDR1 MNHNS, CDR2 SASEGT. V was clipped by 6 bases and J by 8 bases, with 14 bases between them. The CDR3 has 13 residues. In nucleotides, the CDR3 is TGTGCCAGCAGCCCCCGGGCTGCGGATGAGCAGTTCTTC. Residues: CASSPRAADEQFF.

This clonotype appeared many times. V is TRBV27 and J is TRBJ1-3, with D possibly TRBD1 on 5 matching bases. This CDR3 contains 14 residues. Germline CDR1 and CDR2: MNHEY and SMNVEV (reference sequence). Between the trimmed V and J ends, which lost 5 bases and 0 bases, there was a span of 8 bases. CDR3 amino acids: CASSGGTSGNTIYF. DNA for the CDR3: TGTGCCAGCAGTGGGGGGACCTCTGGAAACACCATATATTTT.

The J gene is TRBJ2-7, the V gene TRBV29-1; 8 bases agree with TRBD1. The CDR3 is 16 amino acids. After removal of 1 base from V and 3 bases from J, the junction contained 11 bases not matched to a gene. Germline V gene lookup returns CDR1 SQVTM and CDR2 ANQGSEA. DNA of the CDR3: TGCAGCGTTGAAGCCGAGACAGGGGAAGGCATCTACGAGCAGTACTTC. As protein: CSVEAETGEGIYEQYF.

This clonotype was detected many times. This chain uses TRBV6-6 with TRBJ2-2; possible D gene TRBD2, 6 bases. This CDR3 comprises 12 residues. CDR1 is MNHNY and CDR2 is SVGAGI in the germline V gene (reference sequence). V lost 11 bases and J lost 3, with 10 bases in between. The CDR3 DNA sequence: TGTGCCTGCACGGGAGACACCGGGGAGCTGTTTTTT. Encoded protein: CACTGDTGELFF.

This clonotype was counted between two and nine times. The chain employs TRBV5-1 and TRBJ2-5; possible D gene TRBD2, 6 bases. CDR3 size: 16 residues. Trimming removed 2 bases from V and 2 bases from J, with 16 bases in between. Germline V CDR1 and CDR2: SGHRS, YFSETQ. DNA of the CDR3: TGCGCCAGCAGCTTAGCCCAAAGTAGCGGACAAGAGACCCAGTACTTC. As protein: CASSLAQSSGQETQYF.

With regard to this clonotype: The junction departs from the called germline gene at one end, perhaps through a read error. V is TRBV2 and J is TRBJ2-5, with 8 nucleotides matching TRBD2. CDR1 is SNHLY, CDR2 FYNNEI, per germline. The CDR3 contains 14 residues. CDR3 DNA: TGTGCCAGCAGTAAAGCGGGAGTTACAGAGACCCAGTACTTC. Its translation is CASSKAGVTETQYF.

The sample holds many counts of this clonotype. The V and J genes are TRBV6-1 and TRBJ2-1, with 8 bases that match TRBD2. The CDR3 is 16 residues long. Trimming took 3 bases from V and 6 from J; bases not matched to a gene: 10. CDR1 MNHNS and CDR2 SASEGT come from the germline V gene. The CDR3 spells CASSDRYGGRPNEQFF. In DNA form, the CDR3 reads TGTGCCAGCAGTGATAGGTATGGCGGGAGGCCCAATGAGCAGTTCTTC.

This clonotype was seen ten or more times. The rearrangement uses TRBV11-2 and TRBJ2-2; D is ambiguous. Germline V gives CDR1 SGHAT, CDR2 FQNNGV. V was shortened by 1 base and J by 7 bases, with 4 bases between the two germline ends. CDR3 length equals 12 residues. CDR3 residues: CASSLVIGELFF. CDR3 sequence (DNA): TGTGCCAGCAGCTTAGTCATCGGGGAGCTGTTTTTT.

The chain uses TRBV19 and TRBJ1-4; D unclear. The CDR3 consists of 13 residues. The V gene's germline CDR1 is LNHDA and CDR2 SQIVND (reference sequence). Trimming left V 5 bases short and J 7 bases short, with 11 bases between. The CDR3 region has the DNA TGTGCCAGTAGTCCGCGAGAGCGTGAAAAACTGTTTTTT. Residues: CASSPREREKLFF. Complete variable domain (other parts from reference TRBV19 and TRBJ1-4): DGGITQSPKYLFRKEGQNVTLSCEQNLNHDAMYWYRQDPGQGLRLIYYSQIVNDFQKGDIAEGYSVSREKKESFPLTVTSAQKNPTAFYLCASSPREREKLFFGSGTQLSVL.

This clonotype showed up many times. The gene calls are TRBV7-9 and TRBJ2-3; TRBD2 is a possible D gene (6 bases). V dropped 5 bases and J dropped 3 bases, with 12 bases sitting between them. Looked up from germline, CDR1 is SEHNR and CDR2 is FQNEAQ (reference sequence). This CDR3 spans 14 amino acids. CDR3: CASSDTRGTDTQYF. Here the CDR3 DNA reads TGTGCCAGCAGCGACACCCGGGGGACAGATACGCAGTATTTT.

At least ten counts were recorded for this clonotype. The chain's CDR3 is CASTPWQGAYEQYF. CDR3 in DNA: TGTGCCAGCACCCCCTGGCAGGGGGCGTACGAGCAGTACTTC. The rearrangement uses TRBV28 and TRBJ2-7; 8 bases are shared with TRBD1. The CDR3 runs to 14 residues. The germline V gene has CDR1 MDHEN and CDR2 SYDVKM. Unmatched junction bases numbered 9, after V lost 7 bases and J lost 4 bases.

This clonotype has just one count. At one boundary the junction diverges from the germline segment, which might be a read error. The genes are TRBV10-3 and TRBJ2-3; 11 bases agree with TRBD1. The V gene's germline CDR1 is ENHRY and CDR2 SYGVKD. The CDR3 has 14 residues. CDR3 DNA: TGTGTCATTGGACAGGGGGCAGCGGCAGATATGCAGTATTTT. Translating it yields CVIGQGAAADMQYF.

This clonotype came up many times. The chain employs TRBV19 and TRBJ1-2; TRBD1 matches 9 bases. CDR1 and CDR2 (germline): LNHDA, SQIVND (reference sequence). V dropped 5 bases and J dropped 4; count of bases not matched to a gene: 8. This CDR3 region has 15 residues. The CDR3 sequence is CASSAGQGVGYGYTF. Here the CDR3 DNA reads TGTGCCAGTAGTGCGGGACAGGGAGTGGGCTATGGCTACACCTTC. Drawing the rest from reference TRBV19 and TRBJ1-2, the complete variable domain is DGGITQSPKYLFRKEGQNVTLSCEQNLNHDAMYWYRQDPGQGLRLIYYSQIVNDFQKGDIAEGYSVSREKKESFPLTVTSAQKNPTAFYLCASSAGQGVGYGYTFGSGTRLTVV.

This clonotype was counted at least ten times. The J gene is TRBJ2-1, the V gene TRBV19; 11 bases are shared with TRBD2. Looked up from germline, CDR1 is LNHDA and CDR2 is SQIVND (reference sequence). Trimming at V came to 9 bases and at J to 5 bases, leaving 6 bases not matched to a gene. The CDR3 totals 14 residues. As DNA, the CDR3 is TGTGCCAGCATCGGGACTAGCGGAAACAATGAGCAGTTCTTC. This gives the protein CASIGTSGNNEQFF. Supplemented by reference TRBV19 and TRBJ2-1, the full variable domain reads DGGITQSPKYLFRKEGQNVTLSCEQNLNHDAMYWYRQDPGQGLRLIYYSQIVNDFQKGDIAEGYSVSREKKESFPLTVTSAQKNPTAFYLCASIGTSGNNEQFFGPGTRLTVL.

The DNA of the CDR3 is TGTGCCAGTAGTGAAATAAACTATGGCTACACCTTC. Amino acid sequence: CASSEINYGYTF. The chain couples TRBV19 to TRBJ1-2; D is unresolved. The V end was cut by 5 bases, the J end by 2 bases, with 6 bases between. The germline V gene encodes CDR1 LNHDA and CDR2 SQIVND (reference sequence). CDR3 length equals 12 residues.

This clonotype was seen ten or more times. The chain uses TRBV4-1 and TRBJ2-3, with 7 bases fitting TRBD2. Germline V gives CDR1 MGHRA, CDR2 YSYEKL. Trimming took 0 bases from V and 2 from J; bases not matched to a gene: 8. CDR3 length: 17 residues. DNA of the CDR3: TGCGCCAGCAGCCAAGATCGTCGTAGCGGGTCCACAGATACGCAGTATTTT. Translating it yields CASSQDRRSGSTDTQYF.

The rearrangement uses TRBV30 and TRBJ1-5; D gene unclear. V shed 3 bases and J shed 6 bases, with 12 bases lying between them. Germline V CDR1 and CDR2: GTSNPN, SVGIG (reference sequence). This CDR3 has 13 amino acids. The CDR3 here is CAWRGSEGQPQHF. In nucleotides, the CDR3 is TGTGCCTGGAGGGGCTCCGAGGGTCAGCCCCAGCATTTT. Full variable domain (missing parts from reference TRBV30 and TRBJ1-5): SQTIHQWPATLVQPVGSPLSLECTVEGTSNPNLYWYRQAAGRGLQLLFYSVGIGQISSEVPQNLSASRPQDRQFILSSKKLLLSDSGFYLCAWRGSEGQPQHFGDGTRLSIL.

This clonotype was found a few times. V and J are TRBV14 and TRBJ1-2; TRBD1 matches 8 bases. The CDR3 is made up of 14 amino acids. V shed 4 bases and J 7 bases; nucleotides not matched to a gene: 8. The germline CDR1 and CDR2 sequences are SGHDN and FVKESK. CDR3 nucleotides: TGTGCCAGCAGCCCCTTGGGACAGGTCCGTGGCTACACCTTC. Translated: CASSPLGQVRGYTF.

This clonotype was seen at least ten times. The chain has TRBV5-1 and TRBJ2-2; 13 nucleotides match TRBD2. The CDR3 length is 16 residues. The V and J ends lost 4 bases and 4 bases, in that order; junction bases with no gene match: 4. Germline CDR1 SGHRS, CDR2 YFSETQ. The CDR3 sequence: CASSPRTSGGTGELFF. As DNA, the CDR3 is TGCGCCAGCAGCCCGAGGACTAGCGGGGGCACCGGGGAGCTGTTTTTT.

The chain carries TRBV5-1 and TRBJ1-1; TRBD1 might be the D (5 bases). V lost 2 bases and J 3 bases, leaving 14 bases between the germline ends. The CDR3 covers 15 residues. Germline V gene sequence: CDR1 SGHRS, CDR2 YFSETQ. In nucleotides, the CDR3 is TGCGCCAGCAGCTTAGCAAATCAGGGATACACTGAAGCTTTCTTT. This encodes CASSLANQGYTEAFF.

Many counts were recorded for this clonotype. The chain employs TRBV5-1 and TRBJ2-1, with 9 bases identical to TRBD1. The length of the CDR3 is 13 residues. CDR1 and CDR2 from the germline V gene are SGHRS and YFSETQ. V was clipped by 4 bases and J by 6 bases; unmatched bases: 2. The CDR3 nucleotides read TGCGCCAGCAGCCAGACAGGGGGCAATGAGCAGTTCTTC. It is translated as CASSQTGGNEQFF.

CDR3 residues: CASSSSGSSNEKLFF. The CDR3 DNA follows: TGTGCCAGCAGCTCTTCGGGATCCTCTAATGAAAAACTGTTTTTT. The gene calls are TRBV3-1 and TRBJ1-4; D not resolved. V was shortened by 5 bases and J by 3 bases, with 13 bases between the two germline ends. The CDR3 runs 15 residues. CDR1 and CDR2 from the germline V gene are LGHDT and YNNKEL (reference sequence).

DNA of the CDR3: TGTGCCAGCAATTCGGCCGAAGAGACCCAGTACTTC. Amino acids: CASNSAEETQYF. The chain employs TRBV28 and TRBJ2-5; D call uncertain. V was pared by 7 bases and J by 3 bases, with 9 bases between. CDR3 size: 12 residues. Germline CDR1 is MDHEN and CDR2 is SYDVKM. Drawing the rest from reference TRBV28 and TRBJ2-5, the complete variable domain is DVKVTQSSRYLVKRTGEKVFLECVQDMDHENMFWYRQDPGLGLRLIYFSYDVKMKEKGDIPEGYSVSREKKERFSLILESASTNQTSMYLCASNSAEETQYFGPGTRLLVL.